The 21 T cell receptor beta chains in this list originate from one sample, sequenced in a study of blood T cell repertoires in COVID-19. This table comes from immunoSEQ multiplex PCR, and its TCRdb copy is limited to in-frame clones, with some not included. The table lists tens of thousands of clones, approximately 88% of them singletons. Sequenced input: peripheral blood. These receptors all come from a man aged 55 to 70 with COVID-19, enrolled during active disease.

This chain connects TRBV15 to TRBJ1-2, with 7 bases identical to TRBD1. Germline V CDR1 and CDR2: LNHNV, YYDKDF (reference sequence). V gave up 0 bases and J gave up 5 bases; unmatched junction bases: 12. This CDR3 has 17 amino acids. For the CDR3, the DNA is TGTGCCACCAGCAGAGATAAGGAAGGAGGGGGCGCGTATGGCTACACCTTC. Protein: CATSRDKEGGGAYGYTF.

V usage is TRBV7-2 and J usage is TRBJ1-6, with 7 nucleotides matching TRBD1. The CDR3 spans 16 residues. The germline CDR1 and CDR2 sequences are SGHTA and FQGNSA. Trimming at V came to 2 bases and at J to 6 bases, leaving 7 bases not matched to a gene. The CDR3, as DNA: TGTGCCAGCAGCTTATACGGGGGACAGTTTAATTCACCCCTCCACTTT. This encodes CASSLYGGQFNSPLHF. Complete variable domain (other parts from reference TRBV7-2 and TRBJ1-6): GAGVSQSPSNKVTEKGKDVELRCDPISGHTALYWYRQSLGQGLEFLIYFQGNSAPDKSGLPSDRFSAERTGGSVSTLTIQRTQQEDSAVYLCASSLYGGQFNSPLHFGNGTRLTVT.

The gene calls are TRBV10-3 and TRBJ1-6; D might be TRBD1 (6 bases). Trimming removed 0 bases at V and 8 bases at J, with 17 bases between. The CDR3 length is 17 residues. CDR1 is ENHRY and CDR2 is SYGVKD in the germline V gene. The CDR3 nucleotides are TGTGCCATCAGTGAGTCCAGACAGGCTTATTCGGATTCACCCCTCCACTTT. Translated, it gives CAISESRQAYSDSPLHF.

This chain links TRBV7-9 with TRBJ2-3; 11 bases match TRBD2. This CDR3 comprises 18 residues. Germline-derived CDR1 and CDR2 are SEHNR and FQNEAQ (reference sequence). With 5 bases clipped from V and 5 bases from J, the junction kept 15 bases outside the gene matches. The CDR3 DNA reads as TGTGCCAGCAGCCCCCAGGGGAGTAGCGGGAGGGCCGTAGATACGCAGTATTTT. Its protein is CASSPQGSSGRAVDTQYF. The variable domain in full, with the rest retrieved from reference TRBV7-9 and TRBJ2-3, is DTGVSQNPRHKITKRGQNVTFRCDPISEHNRLYWYRQTLGQGPEFLTYFQNEAQLEKSRLLSDRFSAERPKGSFSTLEIQRTEQGDSAMYLCASSPQGSSGRAVDTQYFGPGTRLTVL.

The rearrangement joins TRBV7-9 to TRBJ2-3, with D possibly TRBD2 on 5 matching bases. Germline CDR1 SEHNR, CDR2 FQNEAQ (reference sequence). The V gene lost 5 bases and the J gene lost 2 bases, with 11 bases spanning the gap. The CDR3 consists of 14 residues. In nucleotides, the CDR3 is TGTGCCAGCAGCCCCAGCGGATCCACAGATACGCAGTATTTT. Its protein product is CASSPSGSTDTQYF. Using reference TRBV7-9 and TRBJ2-3 for the parts outside the CDR3, the full variable domain is DTGVSQNPRHKITKRGQNVTFRCDPISEHNRLYWYRQTLGQGPEFLTYFQNEAQLEKSRLLSDRFSAERPKGSFSTLEIQRTEQGDSAMYLCASSPSGSTDTQYFGPGTRLTVL.

The rearrangement links TRBV28 to TRBJ1-1, with 8 nucleotides matching TRBD1. V shed 6 bases, J shed 4 bases, and the junction held 13 bases outside the gene matches. There are 16 residues in the CDR3. Germline lookup yields CDR1 MDHEN and CDR2 SYDVKM. The DNA for the CDR3 is TGTGCCAGCAGACCAGGGGCAGGGGGCGCGGGCACTGAAGCTTTCTTT. This translates into CASRPGAGGAGTEAFF.

J is TRBJ2-2 and V is TRBV10-3; 7 nucleotides agree with TRBD2. The germline V gene has CDR1 ENHRY and CDR2 SYGVKD. The J segment lost 7 bases and the V segment lost 1 base, leaving 3 bases of the junction unmatched. This CDR3 comprises 14 residues. This CDR3 reads CAISELLANGELFF. The CDR3 nucleotides read TGTGCCATCAGTGAGTTACTAGCGAACGGGGAGCTGTTTTTT.

In this sample, this clone turned up a few times. The rearrangement joins TRBV4-2 to TRBJ2-2; 8 bases agree with TRBD2. This CDR3 contains 15 residues. Trimming took 0 bases from V and 8 from J; bases not matched to a gene: 5. CDR1 is LGHNA and CDR2 is YNFKEQ in the germline V gene. CDR3 protein: CASSQELAGIGELFF. The CDR3 region has the DNA TGTGCCAGCAGCCAAGAATTAGCGGGAATAGGGGAGCTGTTTTTT.

V usage is TRBV6-4 and J usage is TRBJ2-2, with 8 bases lining up with TRBD1. J gave up 1 base and V 3 bases, and 7 bases lay outside the gene matches. From germline, CDR1 is MRHNA and CDR2 SNTAGT. This CDR3 is built from 17 residues. This CDR3 reads CASSESKGQVNTGELFF. As DNA, the CDR3 is TGTGCCAGCAGTGAGTCAAAGGGACAGGTGAACACCGGGGAGCTGTTTTTT.

This chain uses TRBV11-3 with TRBJ1-1, with 10 bases fitting TRBD1. V lost 2 bases to trimming and J lost 3 bases; unmatched junction nucleotides: 9. CDR1 and CDR2 from the germline V gene are SGHNT and YENEEA. This CDR3 comprises 17 residues. This chain's CDR3 is CASSLHLTGGADTEAFF. CDR3 in DNA: TGTGCCAGCAGCTTACATTTGACAGGGGGCGCCGACACTGAAGCTTTCTTT.

The chain combines TRBV24-1 with TRBJ2-1; TRBD2 matches 9 bases. V was pared by 0 bases and J by 10 bases, with 6 bases of the junction left unmatched. CDR1 is KGHDR and CDR2 is SFDVKD in the germline V gene. The CDR3 sequence is 15 residues long. This chain's CDR3 is CATSDLQTSGREQFF. The CDR3 DNA is TGTGCCACCAGTGATTTGCAAACTAGCGGGCGGGAGCAGTTCTTC.

In nucleotides, the CDR3 is TGCAGCGTTGAAGCTAGGGACAGCCCCTGGGGCTCTGAAGCTTTCTTT. This codes for CSVEARDSPWGSEAFF. The chain joins TRBV29-1 to TRBJ1-1; TRBD1 matches 7 bases. J was trimmed by 6 bases and V by 1 base; bases with no gene match: 14. This CDR3 comprises 16 residues. From germline, CDR1 is SQVTM and CDR2 ANQGSEA.

The chain links TRBV5-1 to TRBJ2-2, with 8 bases matching TRBD1. Germline CDR1 and CDR2: SGHRS and YFSETQ. The CDR3 has 15 amino acids. Losses at the gene ends were 0 bases for V and 7 bases for J; bases not matched to a gene: 5. Written as DNA, the CDR3 is TGCGCCAGCAGCTTGGGACAGGGGAACCACGGGGAGCTGTTTTTT. It yields the protein CASSLGQGNHGELFF.

The V call is TRBV19, the J call TRBJ1-5, with 9 bases fitting TRBD1. The CDR3 runs to 16 residues. CDR1 and CDR2 from the germline V gene are LNHDA and SQIVND (reference sequence). The V segment lost 5 bases and the J segment 1 base; nucleotides outside the gene matches: 6. CDR3 bases: TGTGCCAGTAGTCCCGGACAGGGGATGAGCAATCAGCCCCAGCATTTT. This encodes CASSPGQGMSNQPQHF.

V is TRBV7-9 and J is TRBJ2-1, with 9 bases aligning to TRBD2. The CDR3 extends over 15 amino acids. After removal of 6 bases from V and 5 bases from J, the junction contained 8 bases not matched to a gene. Per the germline V gene, CDR1 is SEHNR and CDR2 is FQNEAQ (reference sequence). DNA of the CDR3: TGTGCCAGCAGACTCCTAGCGGGAAGGAACAATGAGCAGTTCTTC. It specifies CASRLLAGRNNEQFF.

V and J are TRBV24-1 and TRBJ1-5, with D possibly TRBD1 on 5 matching bases. The CDR3 consists of 15 residues. CDR1 and CDR2 (germline): KGHDR, SFDVKD. V was shortened by 3 bases and J by 0 bases, with 8 bases between the two germline ends. The CDR3 sequence: CATSDRTNSNQPQHF. The CDR3 DNA sequence: TGTGCCACCAGTGATCGGACAAATAGCAATCAGCCCCAGCATTTT.

This chain connects TRBV6-5 to TRBJ2-7; tentative D call: TRBD2 (6 bases). Germline CDR1 MNHEY, CDR2 SVGAGI. This CDR3 spans 13 amino acids. V was cut by 7 bases and J by 6 bases, with 16 bases left in between. CDR3 DNA sequence: TGTGCCAGCAAAGGAGTCCAGGGAGGCGAGCAGTACTTC. Protein sequence: CASKGVQGGEQYF.

V is TRBV6-5 and J is TRBJ1-3; D might be TRBD1 (6 bases). Trimming pared 7 bases from V and 1 base from J, leaving 11 bases between. The CDR3 has 14 amino acids. Germline V gene lookup returns CDR1 MNHEY and CDR2 SVGAGI. In DNA form, the CDR3 reads TGTGCCAGCATGGGACAAGTGTCTGGAAACACCATATATTTT. This sequence encodes CASMGQVSGNTIYF.

The chain links TRBV5-5 to TRBJ1-1; the D gene is possibly TRBD1 (5 bases). The CDR3 sequence is 13 residues long. CDR1 is SGHKS and CDR2 is YYEKEE in the germline V gene (reference sequence). V was pared by 4 bases and J by 3 bases, with 10 bases between. CDR3 DNA sequence: TGTGCCAGCAGCGCCACAGGACACACTGAAGCTTTCTTT. Translated, it gives CASSATGHTEAFF.

This clone was detected only a few times. The V gene is TRBV7-2, the J gene TRBJ2-2; 7 bases agree with TRBD1. V shed 5 bases, J shed 3 bases, and the junction held 3 bases outside the gene matches. CDR1 SGHTA and CDR2 FQGNSA come from the germline V gene. CDR3 length: 14 amino acids. CDR3 residues: CASSGRGYTGELFF. In nucleotides, the CDR3 is TGTGCCAGCAGCGGCAGGGGGTACACCGGGGAGCTGTTTTTT.

This chain uses TRBV25-1 with TRBJ1-6, with D possibly TRBD1 on 6 matching bases. Per germline, CDR1 MGHDK and CDR2 SYGVNS. Trimming left V 7 bases short and J 4 bases short, with 11 bases between. The CDR3 runs to 14 residues. The DNA for the CDR3 is TGTGCCAGCACTGCGACAGGTTATAATTCACCCCTCCACTTT. Residues: CASTATGYNSPLHF.